Listed below are T cell receptor beta chains from one sample, sequenced in a study of CD8+ T cells in alopecia areata. Repertoires were generated with immunoSEQ multiplex PCR, while TCRdb's copy carries only in-frame clones and drops some. The sample lists roughly 150,000 clones, around half occurring once. The material was CD8+ T cells sorted from blood, obtained at week 0. The source of these receptors is a human donor with alopecia areata. CDR3s leave out the opening cysteine and the closing phenylalanine or tryptophan. The order of the fields is V gene, J gene, CDR3 protein.

>TRBV7-9|TRBJ2-3
ASSLGRISTDTQY
>TRBV30|TRBJ1-1
AWSSRTEAF
>TRBV2|TRBJ2-4
ASSGTLNIQY
>TRBV27|TRBJ1-1
ASSLGQIGNTEAF
>TRBV7-8|TRBJ2-4
ASSSNVPGAVNIQY
>TRBV4-3|TRBJ2-7
ASSLGQGYEQY
>TRBV9|TRBJ2-7
ASSVDRGGYEQY
>TRBV5-5|TRBJ2-4
ASSSLVDLAKNIQY
>TRBV7-2|TRBJ2-7
ASRDSYEQY
>TRBV4-3|TRBJ2-3
ASSQDQDGDTQY
>TRBV30|TRBJ1-1
AWSDGRGGTEAF
>TRBV30|TRBJ2-7
AWRDEGAEQY
>TRBV5-6|TRBJ2-7
ASSAEGYEQY
>TRBV6-5|.
ASSYSIGQVVSEQY
>TRBV30|TRBJ2-7
AWSVMSGGEQY
>TRBV7-9|TRBJ2-7
ASGPSYEQY
>TRBV7-9|TRBJ1-1
ASSLDLNTEAF
>TRBV11-3|TRBJ1-1
ASSSGRNTEAF
>TRBV11-2|TRBJ2-1
ASSLSVDNEQF
>TRBV7-9|TRBJ2-3
ASSLSDTQY
>TRBV15|TRBJ1-4
ATSRDTQDEKLF
>TRBV29-1|TRBJ2-2
SVLGGTGELF
>TRBV11-2|TRBJ1-1
ASSLTVNTEAF
>TRBV9|TRBJ1-2
ASSGTRDGYT
>TRBV7-6|TRBJ2-5
ASSLKAQGTTMKETQY
>TRBV4-3|TRBJ2-6
ASSQGGSGANVLT
>TRBV13|TRBJ2-1
ASSFTDEVSLHEQF
>TRBV2|TRBJ2-2
ASVTGRGAGELF
>TRBV5-1|TRBJ2-7
ASTLNEASGPYEQY
>TRBV30|TRBJ2-1
AWSGLSISDEQF
>TRBV5-6|TRBJ2-3
ASSLLASTDTQY
>TRBV29-1|TRBJ1-1
SVEGREGGLNTEAF
>TRBV25-1|TRBJ2-7
ASSETRYEQY
>TRBV30|TRBJ2-7
AWSVGTGTYEQY
>TRBV5-6|TRBJ2-7
ASSEMTGVFHEQY
>TRBV9|TRBJ2-5
ASSQQGAQETQY
>TRBV6-5|TRBJ2-5
ASSTTGGSQETQY
>TRBV25-1|TRBJ1-2
ASSAGTGYGYT
>TRBV9|TRBJ2-7
ASSVGDSNPPY
>TRBV6-6|TRBJ1-1
ASSYSAEAF
>TRBV7-3|TRBJ2-7
ASSHAVWVRPHEQY
>TRBV28|TRBJ2-1
ASSENGAVEQF
>TRBV29-1|TRBJ1-2
SVWAASFYGYT